This TCR beta chain was captured by sequencing in a study of cytomegalovirus exposure and HLA in healthy donors. Turning to the study itself: HLA-typed donors were the source of about 81 million unique TCRs held in an early data release.

The primer mix had 60 Vbeta and 13 Jbeta primers. Clones were sequenced by immunoSEQ multiplex PCR, and TCRdb holds only the in-frame ones, with some missing. The data contain about 160,000 clones, around 73% of them singletons. This clone was picked up one time. Its cognate antigen is unknown. V dropped 5 bases and J dropped 4 bases, with 12 bases sitting between them. Looked up from germline, CDR1 is PRHDT and CDR2 is FYEKMQ (reference sequence). This CDR3 spans 14 amino acids. Nominally healthy donors were sampled, though unrecorded immune exposures were likely. Whole-study results and caveats: Most TCR sequences showed up rarely, but some public TCRs showed up in many donors.

The gene calls are TRBV13 and TRBJ1-3; no reliable D call. The sequence was obtained from a male donor in good health and CMV-seronegative. The sequenced sample consisted of PBMCs. CDR3 sequence: CASSRGRPGNTIYF. The CDR3 DNA reads TGTGCCAGCAGCAGAGGGCGTCCCGGAAACACCATATATTTT.